One sample yielded the 2 T cell receptor beta chains listed below, sequenced in a study of blood T cells in healthy people across ages. A second PCR, run for 7 to 11 cycles, used a sample-barcoded 5' primer plus a J-beta primer mix. Via MiXCR, TCRdb re-called the 5' RACE reads, giving one row per CDR3 protein. This sample has 730,000 or so distinct CDR3 sequences, with about 43% found just once. The specimen was blood. These receptors originate from a man older than 75 in good health.

Comment on this clonotype: One junction end does not reproduce the germline sequence, and a read error may be involved. The chain carries TRBV7-9 and TRBJ1-5, with TRBD1 matching 7 bases. Germline V gene sequence: CDR1 SEHNR, CDR2 FQNEAQ (reference sequence). The CDR3 covers 13 residues. This CDR3 is CAGSPTGYQPQHF. CDR3 sequence (DNA): TGTGCCGGCAGCCCGACAGGGTATCAGCCCCAGCATTTT.

The table lists this clonotype with a few counts. The chain joins TRBV28 to TRBJ2-2, with D possibly TRBD1 on 7 matching bases. The CDR3 contains 18 residues. V lost 3 bases, J lost 0 bases, and 17 bases lay in between. Germline V CDR1 and CDR2: MDHEN, SYDVKM. In DNA, the CDR3 is TGTGCCAGCAGTTTGCCCCTAGGAGGGGGCGCGAACACCGGGGAGCTGTTTTTT. It encodes CASSLPLGGGANTGELFF.